The 18 T cell receptor beta chains below come from one sample, sequenced in a study of T-cell reconstitution after alpha-beta-depleted transplantation in children. As it was prepared, the TCRbeta library received unique molecular identifiers. TCRdb called the PCR reads again in MiXCR, with one record for every CDR3 protein. Among about 600,000 distinct CDR3 sequences listed, about 10% were seen once. The sequencing here drew on PBMCs from the stem cell graft donor, taken from the stem cell graft. The receptors shown here come from a human donor who donated a stem cell graft to a child with acute myeloid leukemia.

This clonotype has a count of ten or more. The chain employs TRBV28 and TRBJ2-7, with 13 bases lining up with TRBD2. In germline, CDR1 is MDHEN, CDR2 SYDVKM. CDR3 length equals 15 residues. The V gene end was trimmed by 7 bases and the J gene end by 2 bases; junction bases not matched to a gene: 5. Written as DNA, the CDR3 is TGTGCCAGCACTCTTGGGACTAGCGGGACCTACGAGCAGTACTTC. Translating it yields CASTLGTSGTYEQYF.

This clonotype was seen repeatedly, ten times or more. V and J are TRBV29-1 and TRBJ2-1; tentatively, D is TRBD1 (6 bases). CDR3 size: 14 residues. From germline, CDR1 is SQVTM and CDR2 ANQGSEA. The V gene lost 8 bases and the J gene lost 5 bases, with 19 bases spanning the gap. CDR3 nucleotide sequence: TGCAGCCCGGTGCCCAACACAGGGAACAATGAGCAGTTCTTC. This translates into CSPVPNTGNNEQFF.

The V gene is TRBV20-1, the J gene TRBJ2-5; D is possibly TRBD2 (5 bases). Germline V gives CDR1 DFQATT, CDR2 SNEGSKA (reference sequence). Deletions cut 6 bases from V and 4 bases from J, with 12 bases between. The length of the CDR3 is 12 residues. CDR3 in amino acids: CSAITRSETQYF. In DNA, the CDR3 is TGCAGTGCAATCACTAGATCAGAGACCCAGTACTTC.

The rearrangement links TRBV24-1 to TRBJ1-5, with D perhaps matching TRBD1 (5 bases). This CDR3 is built from 13 residues. Germline V gives CDR1 KGHDR, CDR2 SFDVKD. The V and J ends lost 1 base and 11 bases respectively, with 11 bases between them. CDR3 nucleotide sequence: TGTGCCACCAGTGATTTAAGGGAGGGGACCCAGCATTTT. Residues: CATSDLREGTQHF.

This clonotype was seen ten or more times. The V call is TRBV28, the J call TRBJ1-5; D gene ambiguous. There are 14 residues in the CDR3. CDR1 is MDHEN and CDR2 is SYDVKM in the germline V gene. Trimming left V 4 bases short and J 9 bases short, with 16 bases between. This chain's CDR3 is CASSSVNFLGPQHF. The CDR3 DNA follows: TGTGCCAGCAGTTCGGTAAATTTCCTAGGGCCCCAGCATTTT.

This clonotype appeared many times. The gene calls are TRBV27 and TRBJ2-5, with D tentatively TRBD1 (5 bases). The V gene's germline CDR1 is MNHEY and CDR2 SMNVEV (reference sequence). This CDR3 region has 15 residues. Trimming took off 3 bases at V and 4 bases at J, with 15 bases between the two ends. This CDR3 is CASSFSRGKGETQYF. CDR3 nucleotides: TGTGCCAGCAGTTTTAGTAGGGGTAAGGGAGAGACCCAGTACTTC.

The genes are TRBV5-1 and TRBJ2-1; D gene uncertain. Trimming left V 0 bases short and J 8 bases short, with 12 bases between. This CDR3 contains 14 residues. Per germline, CDR1 SGHRS and CDR2 YFSETQ. The CDR3 loop is CASSLEVIGDEQFF. In nucleotides, the CDR3 is TGCGCCAGCAGCTTGGAGGTGATAGGCGATGAGCAGTTCTTC. The full variable domain, its missing parts supplied by reference TRBV5-1 and TRBJ2-1, is KAGVTQTPRYLIKTRGQQVTLSCSPISGHRSVSWYQQTPGQGLQFLFEYFSETQRNKGNFPGRFSGRQFSNSRSEMNVSTLELGDSALYLCASSLEVIGDEQFFGPGTRLTVL.

This clonotype was counted ten times or more. The rearrangement links TRBV29-1 to TRBJ2-1; the match to TRBD1 covers 9 bases. J gave up 7 bases and V 7 bases, and 8 bases lay outside the gene matches. Germline V lookup: CDR1 SQVTM, CDR2 ANQGSEA. CDR3 length: 13 amino acids. CDR3 protein: CSANRGRGNEQFF. For the CDR3, the DNA is TGCAGCGCAAACAGGGGGCGCGGGAATGAGCAGTTCTTC.

The chain uses TRBV7-9 and TRBJ2-1; tentatively, D is TRBD2 (6 bases). Trimming removed 2 bases at V and 12 bases at J, with 11 bases between. Germline CDR1 is SEHNR and CDR2 is FQNEAQ (reference sequence). The CDR3 is 12 amino acids. The DNA for the CDR3 is TGTGCCAGCAGCTTAACCCCGGGACTGCAGTTCTTC. It yields the protein CASSLTPGLQFF. Supplemented by reference TRBV7-9 and TRBJ2-1, the full variable domain reads DTGVSQNPRHKITKRGQNVTFRCDPISEHNRLYWYRQTLGQGPEFLTYFQNEAQLEKSRLLSDRFSAERPKGSFSTLEIQRTEQGDSAMYLCASSLTPGLQFFGPGTRLTVL.

The table lists this clonotype with many counts. The chain has TRBV7-9 and TRBJ2-7, with D possibly being TRBD1 (6 bases). The CDR3 consists of 14 residues. Germline assignment: CDR1 SEHNR and CDR2 FQNEAQ (reference sequence). Trimming took 1 base from V and 0 from J, leaving 7 bases between them. The CDR3 loop reads CASSLGDNSYEQYF. The CDR3 bases are TGTGCCAGCAGCTTAGGGGACAACTCCTACGAGCAGTACTTC.

This chain uses TRBV4-3 with TRBJ2-5, with D unresolved. V lost 1 base to trimming and J lost 4 bases, with 10 bases between them. Germline assignment: CDR1 LGHNA and CDR2 YSLEER. This CDR3 is built from 14 residues. The CDR3 loop reads CASSQGLAPETQYF. The CDR3, as DNA: TGCGCCAGCAGCCAAGGGTTAGCCCCAGAGACCCAGTACTTC.

This clonotype was recorded many times. J is TRBJ2-2 and V is TRBV10-3, with D possibly being TRBD1 or TRBD2 (6 bases each). Germline assignment: CDR1 ENHRY and CDR2 SYGVKD. Trimming removed 3 bases at V and 7 bases at J, with 18 bases between. The CDR3 sequence is 16 residues long. The DNA of the CDR3 is TGTGCCATCAGTGACTCTCTCGGGGGCGCTGACGGGGAGCTGTTTTTT. This codes for CAISDSLGGADGELFF.

This clonotype was seen many times. The chain links TRBV6-5 to TRBJ2-3, with 10 bases matching TRBD2. CDR3 length equals 16 residues. Germline CDR1 is MNHEY and CDR2 is SVGAGI. J was trimmed by 6 bases and V by 3 bases; bases with no gene match: 9. This CDR3 is CASSYGRSGRGDTQYF. The CDR3 DNA follows: TGTGCCAGCAGTTATGGCCGAAGCGGGAGGGGGGATACGCAGTATTTT.

This chain joins TRBV2 and TRBJ2-5, with TRBD1 as a possible D gene (6 bases). The germline gives CDR1 SNHLY, CDR2 FYNNEI. The CDR3 spans 13 residues. Trimming took off 6 bases at V and 3 bases at J, with 11 bases between the two ends. In DNA form, the CDR3 reads TGTGCCAGCAGACAGGGAATGGAAGAGACCCAGTACTTC. This encodes CASRQGMEETQYF.

The V call is TRBV15, the J call TRBJ2-1; tentative D call: TRBD1 (6 bases). Germline V gene data show CDR1 as LNHNV and CDR2 as YYDKDF (reference sequence). This CDR3 is built from 15 residues. Trimming cost V 6 bases and J 6 bases, with 18 bases left between them. The CDR3 region is CATRLPGTLLNEQFF. CDR3 coding DNA: TGTGCCACCAGGCTACCAGGGACATTACTCAATGAGCAGTTCTTC. Full variable domain (rest looked up from reference TRBV15 and TRBJ2-1): DAMVIQNPRYQVTQFGKPVTLSCSQTLNHNVMYWYQQKSSQAPKLLFHYYDKDFNNEADTPDNFQSRRPNTSFCFLDIRSPGLGDTAMYLCATRLPGTLLNEQFFGPGTRLTVL.

This clonotype was counted at least ten times. The J gene is TRBJ1-2, the V gene TRBV29-1; 7 nucleotides match TRBD1. Germline V gene lookup returns CDR1 SQVTM and CDR2 ANQGSEA. V gave up 6 bases and J gave up 4 bases; unmatched junction bases: 5. There are 12 residues in the CDR3. DNA for the CDR3: TGCAGCGTCCCCCGACAGGGCTATGGCTACACCTTC. It codes for CSVPRQGYGYTF.

There are a few counts of this clonotype. V and J are TRBV7-6 and TRBJ2-1, with a tentative D call TRBD1 (6 bases). Germline loops: CDR1 SGHVS, CDR2 FNYEAQ. This CDR3 is built from 16 residues. Trimming pared 5 bases from V and 0 bases from J, leaving 14 bases between. CDR3 region: CASSPLSDSSYNEQFF. The CDR3 coding sequence is TGTGCCAGCAGCCCCCTCTCGGACAGCTCCTACAATGAGCAGTTCTTC.

This clonotype was detected many times. The chain is built from TRBV9 and TRBJ2-5; 11 nucleotides agree with TRBD2. Germline CDR1 is SGDLS and CDR2 is YYNGEE. After removal of 4 bases from V and 2 bases from J, the junction contained 7 bases not matched to a gene. This CDR3 contains 16 residues. The CDR3 spells CASSLGTSGPQETQYF. CDR3 DNA: TGTGCCAGCAGCTTAGGGACTAGCGGCCCACAAGAGACCCAGTACTTC.